These T cell receptor beta chains were read from a single sample in a study of vaccination and CD4 T cells after COVID-19. No antigen has been identified for these receptors. A single record per CDR3 protein comes from TCRdb applying MiXCR to the PCR reads. This table has about 12,000 distinct CDR3 sequences, roughly 60% appearing once. Sequenced material: CD4+ T cells from blood, cultured in vitro. These receptors were collected from a human donor who had recovered from COVID-19. Each CDR3 is given with its conserved first and last residue. A D gene is named only where the DNA matches it firmly. Only some rows state a clone size, as once, few, many or a class for expanded clones.

d_gene	v_gene	j_gene	abundance	len	CDR3aa	CDR3nt
.	TRBV20-1	TRBJ2-7	.	12	CSAPGQGYEQYF	TGCAGTGCCCCGGGGCAGGGGTACGAGCAGTACTTC
TRBD2	TRBV20-1	TRBJ2-4	.	17	CSARKPGLAVAKNIQYF	TGCAGTGCTAGGAAGCCGGGACTAGCGGTAGCCAAAAACATTCAGTACTTC
.	TRBV4-1	TRBJ2-5	.	13	CASSQGFQETQYF	TGCGCCAGCAGCCAGGGCTTCCAAGAGACCCAGTACTTC
.	TRBV20-1	TRBJ1-1	.	16	CSARDRSPRGGTEAFF	TGCAGTGCTAGAGATAGGTCCCCCCGGGGAGGGACTGAAGCTTTCTTT
TRBD1	TRBV2	TRBJ1-3	.	14	CASSGDRLGNTIYF	TGTGCCAGCAGTGGGGACAGGTTGGGAAACACCATATATTTT
TRBD2	TRBV2	TRBJ2-1	.	15	CASREELAGVDEQFF	TGTGCCAGCAGGGAGGAACTAGCGGGAGTAGACGAGCAGTTCTTC
.	TRBV19	TRBJ1-5	.	13	CASRQDSNQPQHF	TGTGCCAGTAGGCAGGATAGCAATCAGCCCCAGCATTTT
.	TRBV6-1	TRBJ1-5	.	15	CASRRWQGQYQPQHF	TGTGCCAGCAGAAGATGGCAGGGACAATATCAGCCCCAGCATTTT
TRBD2	TRBV30	TRBJ2-2	once	16	CAWRTSGSGDTGELFF	TGTGCCTGGCGGACTAGCGGGAGTGGAGACACCGGGGAGCTGTTTTTT
TRBD2	TRBV2	TRBJ2-3	.	17	CAIPRLAGGPGTDTQYF	TGTGCCATTCCTCGACTAGCGGGAGGTCCTGGCACAGATACGCAGTATTTT
.	TRBV6-2/TRBV6-3	TRBJ2-2	.	15	CASSPRGPNTGELFF	TGTGCCAGCAGTCCCAGGGGCCCGAACACCGGGGAGCTGTTTTTT
.	TRBV10-3	TRBJ1-2	few	15	CAISESTRRSYGYTF	TGTGCCATCAGTGAGTCGACACGACGGTCCTATGGCTACACCTTC
TRBD1	TRBV27	TRBJ1-1	.	19	CASSLNDRGHVKGNTEAFF	TGTGCCAGCAGTTTAAACGACAGGGGTCATGTGAAGGGGAACACTGAAGCTTTCTTT
TRBD1	TRBV6-1	TRBJ1-2	once	13	CASRRTGDYGYTF	TGTGCCAGCAGACGGACAGGGGACTATGGCTACACCTTC
.	TRBV20-1	TRBJ1-2	.	14	CSASPGTLSYGYTF	TGCAGTGCTAGTCCCGGGACACTCTCCTATGGCTACACCTTC
.	TRBV5-4	TRBJ2-2	.	16	CASSPGPGGRGGELFF	TGTGCCAGCAGCCCGGGACCCGGGGGGCGGGGCGGGGAGCTGTTTTTT
.	TRBV7-8	TRBJ1-2	once	15	CASSSSEPGFYGYTF	TGTGCCAGCAGCTCAAGTGAGCCAGGGTTTTATGGCTACACCTTC
.	TRBV28	TRBJ1-6	.	17	CASSSGRWSSYNSPLHF	TGTGCCAGCAGTTCGGGACGGTGGAGCTCCTATAATTCACCCCTCCACTTT
TRBD1	TRBV7-9	TRBJ1-6	.	14	CASSWDRLNSPLHF	TGTGCCAGCAGCTGGGACAGGTTGAATTCACCCCTCCACTTT
.	TRBV27	TRBJ2-7	.	13	CASRRQDLYEQYF	TGTGCCAGCAGAAGACAGGACCTCTACGAGCAGTACTTC
TRBD2	TRBV20-1	TRBJ2-7	.	15	CSATGTSGRLYEQYF	TGCAGTGCTACCGGGACTAGCGGGAGACTGTACGAGCAGTACTTC
.	TRBV24-1	TRBJ2-1	.	17	CATQNVPGRQDSNEQFF	TGTGCCACCCAGAACGTGCCGGGGCGGCAGGACTCCAATGAGCAGTTCTTC
TRBD2	TRBV7-2	TRBJ2-7	.	15	CASSSARAGYREQYF	TGTGCCAGCAGCTCCGCACGAGCGGGATATAGGGAGCAGTACTTC
.	TRBV27	TRBJ1-6	.	13	CASSSEGRSPLHF	TGTGCCAGCAGTTCCGAGGGCCGATCACCCCTCCACTTT
.	TRBV20-1	TRBJ2-1	few	13	CSATQGSHNEQFF	TGCAGTGCTACTCAGGGGTCCCACAATGAGCAGTTCTTC
.	TRBV20-1	TRBJ1-3	.	15	CSAEPPGPRGNTIYF	TGCAGTGCGGAACCTCCGGGGCCGCGAGGAAACACCATATATTTT
TRBD2	TRBV11-2	TRBJ2-7	.	15	CASSQGGGGTYEQYF	TGTGCCAGCAGCCAAGGCGGGGGAGGCACCTACGAGCAGTACTTC
TRBD2	TRBV19	TRBJ2-1	.	16	CASSGTSGLSYNEQFF	TGTGCCAGTAGTGGGACTAGCGGCCTCTCCTACAATGAGCAGTTCTTC
.	TRBV20-1	TRBJ2-2	.	16	CSAREAGGANTGELFF	TGCAGTGCTAGAGAAGCGGGCGGGGCAAACACCGGGGAGCTGTTTTTT
TRBD2	TRBV7-2	TRBJ2-5	.	15	CASSAPGLEGETQYF	TGTGCCAGCAGTGCTCCGGGACTAGAGGGAGAGACCCAGTACTTC
.	TRBV6-1	TRBJ2-7	.	14	CASSVILSGDEQYF	TGTGCCAGCAGTGTTATACTCTCGGGGGACGAGCAGTACTTC
.	TRBV19	TRBJ2-3	few	13	CATKRRGEDTQYF	TGTGCCACGAAGAGAAGGGGCGAGGATACGCAGTATTTT
TRBD2	TRBV20-1	TRBJ2-5	few	14	CSARAGVLQETQYF	TGCAGTGCTAGGGCGGGAGTGTTACAAGAGACCCAGTACTTC
TRBD2	TRBV4-3	TRBJ2-1	.	18	CASSQDWREVQLYNEQFF	TGCGCCAGCAGCCAAGATTGGCGGGAGGTTCAATTATACAATGAGCAGTTCTTC
.	TRBV28	TRBJ2-7	.	16	CASSFSTGTVGHEQYF	TGTGCCAGCAGTTTTTCGACGGGGACGGTAGGGCACGAGCAGTACTTC